The 14 T cell receptor beta chains reported below all come from one sample, sequenced in a study of regulatory T cells in long-lasting Graves disease (dated by TCRdb to the early 2020s). The method behind the library was multiplex PCR. Data came from an Illumina HiSeq 4000. iRepertoire HTBI primers and Arm-PCR amplification of CDR3 regions were used to construct TCR beta libraries. The public reads were reanalyzed by TCRdb: fastp trimming at Q25, MiXCR alignment, in-frame beta chains only. For every CDR3 protein sequence, its rows merge into one entry that carries the most common genes and DNA. The sample contains about 330,000 distinct CDR3 sequences, about a sixth of them found a single time. Around 20% of the sample is in the top ten clones. The time point label on this specimen signifies: newly diagnosed GD, antithyroid drugs for less than 3 months. For both TCR sequencing and RNA sequencing, RNA was extracted from PBMCs using TRIzol.

The data also belong to a second study, concerning T cells in Graves' hyperthyroidism and ophthalmopathy.

The source material was peripheral blood mononuclear cells (PBMCs), sampled at new diagnosis, from a patient treated with antithyroid drugs. These receptor sequences come from a woman aged 18 to 35 with Graves disease. Donor details come from another sample of the same person, matched by shared clones.

This rearrangement joins TRBV6-2 or TRBV6-3 to TRBJ2-2, with TRBD1 matching over 7 bases. CDR1 MNHEY and CDR2 SVGEGT come from the germline V gene. The V gene end was trimmed by 5 bases and the J gene end by 5 bases; junction bases not matched to a gene: 2. This CDR3 region has 13 residues. CDR3 amino acids: CASSKQGTGELFF. Written as DNA, the CDR3 is TGTGCCAGCAGTAAACAGGGGACCGGGGAGCTGTTTTTT.

This clonotype was detected only a few times. The chain links TRBV9 to TRBJ2-3; D might be TRBD2 (6 bases). Trimming removed 2 bases at V and 4 bases at J, with 14 bases between. The CDR3 covers 15 residues. The V gene's germline CDR1 is SGDLS and CDR2 YYNGEE. CDR3 nucleotides: TGTGCCAGCAGCGTGCGCGGGGCCCGGTCAGATACGCAGTATTTT. This encodes CASSVRGARSDTQYF. The full variable domain, rest sourced from reference TRBV9 and TRBJ2-3, is DSGVTQTPKHLITATGQRVTLRCSPRSGDLSVYWYQQSLDQGLQFLIQYYNGEERAKGNILERFSAQQFPDLHSELNLSSLELGDSALYFCASSVRGARSDTQYFGPGTRLTVL.

Concerning this clonotype itself: Since a much larger clone is just one base distant, this may be a read error. The chain couples TRBV18 to TRBJ2-5, with D perhaps assigned TRBD1 or TRBD2 (6 bases each). Germline CDR1 reads KGHSH; CDR2 reads LQKENI. The CDR3 length is 13 residues. CDR3 region: CACSGAPQETQYF. The CDR3 region has the DNA TGTGCCTGCTCGGGGGCACCCCAAGAGACCCAGTACTTC. Supplemented by reference TRBV18 and TRBJ2-5, the full variable domain reads NAGVMQNPRHLVRRRGQEARLRCSPMKGHSHVYWYRQLPEEGLKFMVYLQKENIIDESGMPKERFSAEFPKEGPSILRIQQVVRGDSAAYFCACSGAPQETQYFGPGTRLLVL.

This clonotype has a handful of counts. A much more abundant neighbour one base away suggests this may be a read error. No conserved phenylalanine or tryptophan ends this CDR3, so it is likely a read error. CDR3 loop: CASSKNSAPLHL. The CDR3 nucleotides read TGTGCCAGCAGCAAAAACTCCGCACCCCTCCACCTT. This chain connects TRBV11-2 to TRBJ1-6, with unresolved D. The V end lost 5 bases, the J end lost 11 bases, and 10 bases lay between the germline ends. The CDR3 runs to 12 residues. Germline V gives CDR1 SGHAT, CDR2 FQNNGV.

The gene calls are TRBV6-1 and TRBJ2-2, with D uncertain. V was shortened by 6 bases and J by 2 bases, with 13 bases between the two germline ends. Germline assignment: CDR1 MNHNS and CDR2 SASEGT. This CDR3 region has 15 residues. CDR3 in DNA: TGTGCCAGCAGCGGTTGGGCCGTAAACACCGGGGAGCTGTTTTTT. It specifies CASSGWAVNTGELFF.

This clonotype came up many times. CDR3: CSAREDAGRGRTDTQYF. CDR3 in DNA: TGCAGTGCTAGAGAGGATGCTGGGCGGGGGCGCACAGATACGCAGTATTTT. The chain recombines TRBV20-1 with TRBJ2-3; D perhaps matches TRBD2 (7 bases). The CDR3 spans 17 residues. CDR1 is DFQATT and CDR2 is SNEGSKA in the germline V gene (reference sequence). The V gene lost 0 bases and the J gene lost 1 base, with 17 bases spanning the gap.

The rearrangement joins TRBV27 to TRBJ2-7; TRBD1 is a possible D gene (6 bases). Germline V gives CDR1 MNHEY, CDR2 SMNVEV (reference sequence). V was shortened by 4 bases and J by 6 bases, with 13 bases between the two germline ends. CDR3 length: 13 residues. The CDR3, as DNA: TGTGCCAGCAGTTACAGGGTTTCAGGCGAGCAGTACTTC. This gives the protein CASSYRVSGEQYF.

This clonotype was observed a handful of times. The chain recombines TRBV12-3 or TRBV12-4 with TRBJ2-2; D gene uncertain. The CDR3 has 16 residues. V was pared by 3 bases and J by 4 bases, with 15 bases between. CDR3 region: CASSFLSGTLTGELFF. In DNA, the CDR3 is TGTGCCAGCAGTTTTTTATCCGGAACCCTCACCGGGGAGCTGTTTTTT.

This clonotype was seen ten or more times. The rearrangement links TRBV3-1 to TRBJ2-7; no clear D gene. V was shortened by 3 bases and J by 2 bases, with 8 bases between the two germline ends. The germline CDR1 and CDR2 sequences are LGHDT and YNNKEL (reference sequence). This CDR3 is 13 amino acids long. CDR3 sequence: CASSQMYTYEQYF. In DNA, the CDR3 is TGTGCCAGCAGCCAGATGTACACCTACGAGCAGTACTTC.

V and J are TRBV3-1 and TRBJ2-3; no clear D. The J call is uncertain, as TRBJ2-4 better fits the DNA end. This CDR3 is built from 15 residues. Germline CDR1 reads LGHDT; CDR2 reads YNNKEL (reference sequence). The DNA of the CDR3 is TGTGCCAGCAGCCTTTTCGCGGAAGCTGGGAAGACTCAGTACTTC. It codes for CASSLFAEAGKTQYF.

This clonotype has a count of ten or more. The CDR3 nucleotides read TGTGCCAGCAGGTCGAGAGGCGAGCAGTACTTC. The encoded protein is CASRSRGEQYF. V and J are TRBV28 and TRBJ2-7; no firm D call. The germline V and J ends were trimmed by 6 bases and 6 bases, with 9 bases remaining between them. CDR3 length: 11 amino acids. Germline V gene data show CDR1 as MDHEN and CDR2 as SYDVKM.

This clonotype was recorded at least ten times. A much larger clone lies a single base off, so this may be a read error. The chain links TRBV28 to TRBJ2-2; the D is unclear. The CDR3 is 13 residues long. The germline gives CDR1 MDHEN, CDR2 SYDVKM. Trimming cost V 0 bases and J 1 base, with 0 bases left between them. Here the CDR3 DNA reads TGTGCCAGCAGTTTATGGAACACCGGGGAGCTGTTTTTT. It yields the protein CASSLWNTGELFF.

This clonotype was seen repeatedly, ten times or more. The chain couples TRBV5-1 to TRBJ2-7, with D possibly called TRBD1 or TRBD2 (5 bases each). CDR1 and CDR2 from the germline V gene are SGHRS and YFSETQ. Trimming took 0 bases from V and 4 from J, leaving 17 bases between them. This CDR3 has 16 residues. The CDR3 bases are TGCGCCAGCAGCTTGGACAGTCCTGGGGGTGCTTACGAGCAGTACTTC. It codes for CASSLDSPGGAYEQYF.

In this sample, this clonotype turned up many times. This chain connects TRBV27 to TRBJ2-7, with D possibly being TRBD1 (6 bases). V lost 6 bases and J lost 0, with 12 bases in between. CDR3 length: 14 amino acids. The germline V gene encodes CDR1 MNHEY and CDR2 SMNVEV (reference sequence). This chain's CDR3 is CASRVRQVSYEQYF. For the CDR3, the DNA is TGTGCCAGCAGGGTACGACAGGTCTCCTACGAGCAGTACTTC.